This T cell receptor (beta chain) originates from a study of T cells after yellow fever vaccination. Broader study findings: Post-booster repertoires again held most primary-vaccination clones (about 96% CD4, over 80% CD8).

Points on this clonotype: Its matching antigen is unknown.

TCRdb redid the calling of the 5' RACE reads with MiXCR, one entry per CDR3 protein. This sample has some 350,000 distinct CDR3 sequences; 4% occur once, and the top ten carry around 24%. The sample was PBMCs, taken 5 days after the yellow fever booster vaccination. The receptor comes from a man in his late teens or twenties who received the YFV17D yellow fever vaccine.

CDR3 protein: CASREPDLGGAQYF. Here the CDR3 DNA reads TGCGCCAGCAGGGAGCCGGACCTCGGCGGGGCCCAGTACTTC. The chain links TRBV5-1 to TRBJ2-5, with a possible D match to TRBD2 (6 bases). Germline lookup yields CDR1 SGHRS and CDR2 YFSETQ. V lost 5 bases, J lost 9 bases, and 20 bases lay in between. The CDR3 is 14 amino acids. The full variable domain, in which reference TRBV5-1 and TRBJ2-5 provide the parts outside the CDR3, is KAGVTQTPRYLIKTRGQQVTLSCSPISGHRSVSWYQQTPGQGLQFLFEYFSETQRNKGNFPGRFSGRQFSNSRSEMNVSTLELGDSALYLCASREPDLGGAQYFGPGTRLLVL.